This entry is about one T cell receptor beta chain. This CDR3 is also generated by other DNA sequences in the sample. Libraries were prepared by immunoSEQ multiplex PCR; TCRdb keeps only in-frame clonotypes and omits some of them. The repertoire holds 9,500 to 15,000 clones, around 62% seen once, with 25% in the top ten. These data originate in a study of cytotoxic CD8 clonotypes in ibrutinib-treated CLL. Study overall: Results showed about 24 partial and 2 complete responses; following median 68 months, approximately 14 remained remitted, approximately twelve advanced.

The length of the CDR3 is 13 residues. The germline CDR1 and CDR2 sequences are MRHNA and SNTAGT. The V gene lost 0 bases and the J gene lost 4 bases, with 6 bases spanning the gap. Sequences were derived from PBMCs, sampled before ibrutinib treatment. The rearrangement links TRBV6-4 to TRBJ1-1; D is undetermined. The source is a human donor with chronic lymphocytic leukemia. DNA for the CDR3: TGTGCCAGCAGTGACTCGCTTAGCACTGAAGCTTTCTTT. Protein: CASSDSLSTEAFF.